The rows below give T cell receptor beta chains drawn from one sample of a study of radiation and T cells in renal cell carcinoma. TCRdb's table, derived via immunoSEQ multiplex PCR, lists solely in-frame clones and lacks some. The sample includes approximately 51,000 clones, 65% to 90% of them seen just once. The sequencing here drew on blood, taken from a patient whose treatment included radiotherapy and nephrectomy. Receptors originate from a woman in her seventies with renal cell carcinoma. Both conserved end residues are part of each CDR3.

J	V	CDR3
TRBJ2-4	TRBV19	CASSIGGNIQYF
TRBJ1-2	TRBV6-6	CASTVVAAYGYTF
TRBJ1-2	TRBV6-5	CASSRQDSRYGYTF
TRBJ2-5	TRBV23-1	CASSQSGTSGAETQYF
TRBJ2-5	TRBV5-4	CASSIAGRKTQYF
TRBJ1-5	TRBV5-5	CASSLGGSGNQPQHF
TRBJ2-3	TRBV5-1	CASSQGQGFTDTQYF
TRBJ1-1	TRBV5-1	CASSQNPPQGPDTEAFF
TRBJ2-7	TRBV4-3	CASSQTGQGYEQYF
TRBJ2-2	TRBV6-5	CASSYREKTGELFF
TRBJ2-1	TRBV21-1	CASSLRKNEQFF
TRBJ2-3	TRBV5-1	CASSAGESTDTQYF
TRBJ1-2	TRBV29-1	CSVEVGRRGGYTF
TRBJ1-2	TRBV6-5	CASSPDSVLVGYTF
TRBJ1-1	TRBV29-1	CSVLVGYDTEAFF
TRBJ2-7	TRBV27	CASSLGITYEQYF
TRBJ1-5	TRBV6-1	CASSPWTQPQHF
TRBJ2-1	TRBV13	CASSLGRGTGRYNEQFF
TRBJ1-2	TRBV19	CASSTEGTGSYGYTF
TRBJ2-1	TRBV27	CASSLYAQLYNEQFF
TRBJ1-6	TRBV11-2	CASSLGTTGHWGDSPLHF
TRBJ1-3	TRBV5-6	CASSLIGRNSGNTIYF
TRBJ2-1	TRBV11-2	CASSFQRANEQFF
TRBJ2-1	TRBV18	CASSQGTSDGRNEQFF
TRBJ2-3	TRBV30	CAWTTSGRRTDTQYF
TRBJ2-7	TRBV7-8	CASSLGDRAVYEQYF
TRBJ2-2	TRBV27	CASSFWGTGTTGELFF
TRBJ2-7	TRBV5-1	CASSWTGDAYEQYF
TRBJ2-5	TRBV5-5	CASSFMETQYF
TRBJ1-4	TRBV6-5	CASSYRRGGRGEKLFF
TRBJ2-5	TRBV18	CASSPGHGETQYF
TRBJ2-1	TRBV30	CAWSVDPNLENYNEQFF
TRBJ2-2	TRBV18	CASSTVNTGELFF
TRBJ2-2	TRBV6-5	CASSYGARGTGELFF
TRBJ1-1	TRBV6-5	CASSPIQGAGAFF
TRBJ1-2	TRBV4-3	CASSQDWTGRVGYTF
TRBJ2-7	TRBV5-4	CASSSGLAGPRGYEQYF
TRBJ2-5	TRBV15	CATSRAETQYF
TRBJ1-2	TRBV27	CASSHLTGRPIRAGYGYTF
TRBJ2-7	TRBV29-1	CSNYPGPREEQYF
TRBJ2-1	TRBV5-1	CASSWGNNEQFF
TRBJ1-2	TRBV6-1	CASSEDGISGYTF
TRBJ1-2	TRBV6-5	CASSYSTAGKSPGYTF
TRBJ2-2	TRBV5-1	CASSSRGRAGELFF
TRBJ1-1	TRBV19	CASTTGGAYTEAFF
TRBJ1-1	TRBV7-2	CASSTWTRTEAFF
TRBJ2-7	TRBV5-4	CASSDYEQYF
TRBJ1-2	TRBV30	CAWSRVYGYTF
TRBJ1-6	TRBV5-4	CASSLRQGDNSPLHF
TRBJ1-3	TRBV25-1	CASSEGQGGNTIYF
TRBJ2-1	TRBV19	CASSTTIGANNEQFF
TRBJ1-5	TRBV4-2	CASSQEGTGNNQPQHF
TRBJ1-2	TRBV4-3	CASSQGQGAPYGYTF
TRBJ1-1	TRBV18	CASSPQSGRKGMNTEAFF
TRBJ2-7	TRBV4-1	CASSQLGGQSYEQYF
TRBJ2-1	TRBV6-1	CASRGGQYYNEQFF